The clone carrying this T cell receptor (beta chain) was found once. What it binds is not known. Sequencing was performed with immunoSEQ multiplex PCR; in TCRdb, only in-frame clones are kept and a portion is missing. Among some 40,000 clones, roughly nine tenths were seen once, and the ten largest hold approximately 45%. V was clipped by 11 bases and J by 5 bases; unmatched bases: 13. The CDR3 is 14 amino acids. Germline CDR1 ENHRY, CDR2 SYGVKD. The sample belongs to a study of OX40 agonist ivuxolimab in advanced cancers. Study-level background: Prior checkpoint blockade (anti-PD-1, anti-PD-L1 or anti-CTLA-4) was permitted; about 40% had it. Study-level points and caveats: What antigens the expanded peripheral T cells recognized was never established. In CD8+ T cells, expanded clones were on average more numerous than in CD4+. Clonal expansion from baseline to week 6 occurred in both CD4+ and CD8+ T cells.

This clonotype was sampled from an adult with an advanced solid tumor such as melanoma, head and neck, liver or kidney cancer. The chain has TRBV10-3 and TRBJ2-7; 9 nucleotides match TRBD1. The sample consisted of CD4+ or CD8+ T cells sorted from blood, taken in a trial of the OX40 agonist ivuxolimab. CDR3 bases: TGTGCCGCCCGCCAGGGACAGGGCCCCCACGAGCAGTACTTC. As protein: CAARQGQGPHEQYF.